Sequencing of this TCR beta chain was carried out in a study of CD8+ T cells in alopecia areata (dated by TCRdb to 2016 to 2018). In terms of the full investigation: Treated patients were enrolled in an open-label pilot trial of oral tofacitinib at 5 to 10 mg twice daily for moderate-to-severe alopecia areata. TCRbeta CDR3 regions were amplified by immunoSEQ multiplex PCR using 35 Vbeta forward and 13 Jbeta reverse primers. Tofacitinib was administered for 6 to 18 months, and 6 months of follow-up off drug were then conducted to assess delayed response and recurrence. In both human patients and the C3H/HeJ mouse model, the study applied high-throughput TCRbeta sequencing to look at T cell clonal expansion in alopecia areata. Clonality in the scalp was compared among normal scalp (n=4), patchy alopecia areata scalp (n=8), and alopecia totalis/universalis scalp (n=8). Biopsies were taken from tofacitinib-treated patients at baseline and again at 4 and 24 weeks into treatment, and several of those patients also had a later scalp biopsy. RNA came from the PAXgene miRNA kit for fixed scalp, the miRNeasy kit for PBMCs, and the RNeasy kit for mouse skin. Scalp tissue and sorted CD4+ and CD8+ peripheral blood T cells from patchy and totalis/universalis alopecia areata patients and from healthy controls were covered by human TCRbeta sequencing.

Points the paper makes about the study in general: Higher clonality and more expanded CD8+ clones were observed in lesional scalp than in normal scalp, particularly in alopecia totalis/universalis, a finding suggestive of antigenic drive. Scalp TCR repertoire analysis is complicated because resident alphabeta T cells in normal human skin are also sequenced, whereas mouse skin is dominated by gammadelta T cells. Shared TCR sequences between patients were less evident than in mice, which may be partly attributable to HLA diversity in the patient population.

What the time point label conveys for this sample: baseline before oral tofacitinib. From alopecia areata patients, peripheral blood was collected along with lesional scalp punch biopsies. PBMCs were separated by density centrifugation and stained for CD3, CD4 and CD8, after which CD4+ and CD8+ T cells were sorted on a FACSAria. According to the germline V gene, CDR1 reads SNHLY and CDR2 reads FYNNEI. A distance of 14 bases separates the germline ends of V and J, which lose 3 bases and 2 bases respectively. The CDR3 runs 15 residues from the cysteine to the phenylalanine. Only the CDR3 portion is preserved as DNA: 45 bases, with reading frame beginning at the first base. Library creation used the immunoSEQ multiplex PCR assay. To provide template for TCR sequencing, every sample had RNA extracted and reverse transcribed into cDNA. SuperScript III was used to make first-strand cDNA, primed with a 2:1 mix of oligo-dT and random hexamers. A synthetic immune receptor repertoire was used to measure amplification bias, and any remaining bias was corrected computationally. The study's own analysis went as follows. Raw reads were preprocessed for error removal, and CDR3 was defined according to IMGT conventions as running from the conserved cysteine to phenylalanine. Clonality was computed as 1 minus the Shannon entropy, with the entropy normalized by log2 of the number of productive unique TCRs. Whether scalp clones were CD4 or CD8 was inferred by matching scalp TCRbeta sequences against CD4 and CD8 repertoires sorted from blood. This is the immuneACCESS table as TCRdb keeps it, with only in-frame sequences that have V and J called. A part of the clones is gone; compared with another copy, unresolved V genes explain less than half, and the rest is unexplained. For V, J and clone size, that table is used; D and trimming come from the DNA. For this sample the table gives roughly 150,000 clones, of which around half were detected only once. The ten largest clones represent around 19% of the sample.

A few counts support this clone. It has no known antigen specificity. Per-nucleotide qualities are absent, and no much larger clonotype sits a single base away. Specimen: CD8+ T cells sorted from blood, collected at week 0. The clonotype originates from a human donor with alopecia areata. This chain is built from TRBV2 and TRBJ2-7, with the D assignment possibly TRBD1 or TRBD2, given 6 matching bases for each. The bases read TGTGCCAGCAGTGAGGAGCCGGGGGCAACCTACGAGCAGTACTTC. This is translated as CASSEEPGATYEQYF.